Listed below are T cell receptor beta chains from one sample, sequenced in a study of OX40 agonist ivuxolimab in advanced cancers. Here immunoSEQ multiplex PCR was the method, and the copy in TCRdb shows in-frame clones only, minus some. The table shows tens of thousands of clones, with more than 80% occurring only once. The specimen was CD4+ or CD8+ T cells sorted from blood, collected in a trial of the OX40 agonist ivuxolimab. Receptor source: an adult with an advanced solid tumor such as melanoma, head and neck, liver or kidney cancer. The CDR3 runs from the conserved cysteine through the conserved F or W. A D gene is named only where the DNA matches it firmly. Part of the rows lack a size; the others show once, few, many or a class for expanded clones.

j_call: TRBJ2-7
clone_size: .
d_call: .
v_call: TRBV14
cdr3_nt: TGTGCCAGCAGCCAAGAAAAAACCGAGCAGTACTTC
cdr3_aa: CASSQEKTEQYF

j_call: TRBJ1-4
clone_size: once
d_call: .
v_call: TRBV29-1
cdr3_nt: TGCAGCGTCGGGGGGTCAGCAACTAATGAAAAACTGTTTTTT
cdr3_aa: CSVGGSATNEKLFF

j_call: TRBJ1-1
clone_size: .
d_call: .
v_call: TRBV6-5
cdr3_nt: TGTGCCAGCAGTTTGGCAGGTCGAACTGAAGCTTTCTTT
cdr3_aa: CASSLAGRTEAFF

j_call: TRBJ2-7
clone_size: .
d_call: .
v_call: TRBV18
cdr3_nt: TGTGCCAGCTCACCCGGGGCAGGGTCGACCTACGAGCAGTACTTC
cdr3_aa: CASSPGAGSTYEQYF

j_call: TRBJ2-5
clone_size: .
d_call: TRBD1
v_call: TRBV18
cdr3_nt: TGTGCCAGCTCGCCCGACAGGGGTAATCTTGAACAAGAGACCCAGTACTTC
cdr3_aa: CASSPDRGNLEQETQYF

j_call: TRBJ1-2
clone_size: .
d_call: .
v_call: TRBV6-5
cdr3_nt: TGTGCCAGCAGTTACTCCTTCAGGGCCAACTATGGCTACACCTTC
cdr3_aa: CASSYSFRANYGYTF

j_call: TRBJ2-1
clone_size: .
d_call: .
v_call: TRBV9
cdr3_nt: TGTGCCAGCAGCGTAGGTGGGGGTACAAACAATGAGCAGTTCTTC
cdr3_aa: CASSVGGGTNNEQFF

j_call: TRBJ2-7
clone_size: .
d_call: TRBD2
v_call: TRBV7-2
cdr3_nt: TGTGCCAGCAGCCGGACTAGCGGGTGGTACGAGCAGTACTTC
cdr3_aa: CASSRTSGWYEQYF

j_call: TRBJ2-7
clone_size: .
d_call: TRBD2
v_call: TRBV2
cdr3_nt: TGTGCCAGCAGCGGGAGCGGGAGGGCCTACGAGCAGTACTTC
cdr3_aa: CASSGSGRAYEQYF

j_call: TRBJ2-1
clone_size: .
d_call: .
v_call: TRBV11-2
cdr3_nt: TGTGCCAGCAGCTCCTACATCGCGAGCACAAGCAATGAGCAGTTCTTC
cdr3_aa: CASSSYIASTSNEQFF

j_call: TRBJ1-4
clone_size: once
d_call: TRBD1
v_call: TRBV29-1
cdr3_nt: TGCAGCGTTGTGCAGGGGGCAGATGAAAAACTGTTTTTT
cdr3_aa: CSVVQGADEKLFF

j_call: TRBJ2-2
clone_size: once
d_call: .
v_call: TRBV19
cdr3_nt: TGTGCCAGTAGTATAGTGGAGTTAAACACCGGGGAGCTGTTTTTT
cdr3_aa: CASSIVELNTGELFF

j_call: TRBJ2-5
clone_size: .
d_call: TRBD2
v_call: TRBV5-1
cdr3_nt: TGCGCCAGCAGCTTGGAGACTAGCGGGAGAGGGGAGACCCAGTACTTC
cdr3_aa: CASSLETSGRGETQYF

j_call: TRBJ1-1
clone_size: .
d_call: .
v_call: TRBV10-1
cdr3_nt: TGCGCCAGCAGTGAGTCGGGTTACACTGAAGCTTTCTTC
cdr3_aa: CASSESGYTEAFF

j_call: TRBJ1-5
clone_size: .
d_call: .
v_call: TRBV7-3
cdr3_nt: TGTGCCAGCAGCTTAAACACGAATCAGCCCCAGCATTTT
cdr3_aa: CASSLNTNQPQHF

j_call: TRBJ1-3
clone_size: .
d_call: .
v_call: TRBV7-2
cdr3_nt: TGTGCCAGCAGCTTAGGGGACATTTCTGGAAACACCATATATTTT
cdr3_aa: CASSLGDISGNTIYF

j_call: TRBJ2-7
clone_size: few
d_call: .
v_call: TRBV5-1
cdr3_nt: TGCGCCAGCAGCTTGGCACAGGGATCCGAGCAGTACTTC
cdr3_aa: CASSLAQGSEQYF

j_call: TRBJ2-7
clone_size: .
d_call: .
v_call: TRBV11-2
cdr3_nt: TGTGCCAGCAGCTTAAACGACGGAGAGCAGTACTTC
cdr3_aa: CASSLNDGEQYF

j_call: TRBJ2-3
clone_size: .
d_call: .
v_call: TRBV25-1
cdr3_nt: TGTGCCAGCAGTTTATCACTAGTGGGGACAGATACGCAGTATTTT
cdr3_aa: CASSLSLVGTDTQYF

j_call: TRBJ2-1
clone_size: .
d_call: TRBD2
v_call: TRBV18
cdr3_nt: TGTGCCAGCTCACCAGGGACTAGCTCCTACAATGAGCAGTTCTTC
cdr3_aa: CASSPGTSSYNEQFF

j_call: TRBJ2-1
clone_size: .
d_call: TRBD2
v_call: TRBV11-2
cdr3_nt: TGTGCCAGCATTAAGACTAGCGGGGGTTCTCATACCTACAATGAGCAGTTCTTC
cdr3_aa: CASIKTSGGSHTYNEQFF

j_call: TRBJ2-1
clone_size: .
d_call: .
v_call: TRBV10-3
cdr3_nt: TGTGCCATCAATGATAAGGGGGGTTCGGGCAATGAGCAGTTCTTC
cdr3_aa: CAINDKGGSGNEQFF

j_call: TRBJ1-1
clone_size: .
d_call: .
v_call: TRBV19
cdr3_nt: TGTGCCAGTAGTATAAGGGACCTTAACACTGAAGCTTTCTTT
cdr3_aa: CASSIRDLNTEAFF

j_call: TRBJ1-5
clone_size: .
d_call: .
v_call: TRBV28
cdr3_nt: TGTGCCACCAACAGGGCGAGCAATCAGCCCCAGCATTTT
cdr3_aa: CATNRASNQPQHF

j_call: TRBJ2-3
clone_size: .
d_call: .
v_call: TRBV10-3
cdr3_nt: TGTGCCAACGGCCCAGGGGATACGCAGTATTTT
cdr3_aa: CANGPGDTQYF

j_call: TRBJ1-2
clone_size: .
d_call: .
v_call: TRBV28
cdr3_nt: TGTGCCAGCCACTTTGGGGGGGCCGGGGGCTACACCTTC
cdr3_aa: CASHFGGAGGYTF

j_call: TRBJ1-1
clone_size: .
d_call: .
v_call: TRBV29-1
cdr3_nt: TGCAGCGTGAGTATCACTACAGTGAACACTGAAGCTTTCTTT
cdr3_aa: CSVSITTVNTEAFF

j_call: TRBJ2-1
clone_size: .
d_call: TRBD2
v_call: TRBV7-6
cdr3_nt: TGTGCCAGCAGCTCAACGAGCGGGGGAGGGTACAATGAGCAGTTCTTC
cdr3_aa: CASSSTSGGGYNEQFF

j_call: TRBJ2-1
clone_size: .
d_call: TRBD2
v_call: TRBV6-6
cdr3_nt: TGTGCCAGCAGTCCCGGGACTAGCGGGGGGAGTGAGCAGTTCTTC
cdr3_aa: CASSPGTSGGSEQFF